Described below is a single TCR beta chain sequence and its context. The CDR3 is made up of 14 amino acids. The germline V gene has CDR1 MDHEN and CDR2 SYDVKM. The J segment lost 5 bases and the V segment lost 8 bases, leaving 8 bases of the junction unmatched. In the study's own analysis: Amplification of reference gene primers was used by the study to estimate nucleated cell counts. TCRdb's copy holds only in-frame clones and misses some; the assay was immunoSEQ multiplex PCR. That table supplies the V and J calls and clone size; D and trimming were determined from the DNA. The profile shows fewer than 350,000 clones, around 91% of them singletons. The source of the sample is a study of blood T cell repertoires in COVID-19. Across about two dozen US areas, participants ranged in age from about 18 to 90 years.

This clonotype was obtained from a woman under 30 with acute COVID-19. The sequencing input was PBMCs or T cells enriched from blood (not recorded which). V gene TRBV28 combines with J gene TRBJ2-7, with 11 bases matching TRBD2. The DNA for the CDR3 is TGTGCCAGCTGGGCTAGCGGGAGGTATAACGAGCAGTACTTC. Protein sequence: CASWASGRYNEQYF.